Sequencing of this T cell receptor (beta chain) was carried out in a study of blood T cells in healthy people across ages. The second PCR ran roughly 6 to 11 cycles with a sample-barcoded 5' primer and J-beta primers. Using its own MiXCR run on the 5' RACE reads, TCRdb lists one record per CDR3 protein. The sample carries 850,000 to 950,000 distinct CDR3 sequences, around 26% recorded once. The CDR3 covers 12 residues. The germline V gene encodes CDR1 LGHDT and CDR2 YNNKEL (reference sequence). V was trimmed by 8 bases and J by 9 bases, leaving 11 bases between them. Study-level points and caveats: Those diversity estimates obtained from one million T cells were thought to be underestimates.

As to this clonotype: Its cognate antigen is unknown.

V is TRBV3-1 and J is TRBJ1-6; D is ambiguous. The sequenced sample consisted of blood. This receptor was obtained from a woman aged 80 or older in good health. The CDR3 DNA is TGTGCCAGCTGTCACGGCTCTTCACCCCTCCACTTT. Protein sequence: CASCHGSSPLHF. The full variable domain, with the rest looked up from reference TRBV3-1 and TRBJ1-6, is DTAVSQTPKYLVTQMGNDKSIKCEQNLGHDTMYWYKQDSKKFLKIMFSYNNKELIINETVPNRFSPKSPDKAHLNLHINSLELGDSAVYFCASCHGSSPLHFGNGTRLTVT.